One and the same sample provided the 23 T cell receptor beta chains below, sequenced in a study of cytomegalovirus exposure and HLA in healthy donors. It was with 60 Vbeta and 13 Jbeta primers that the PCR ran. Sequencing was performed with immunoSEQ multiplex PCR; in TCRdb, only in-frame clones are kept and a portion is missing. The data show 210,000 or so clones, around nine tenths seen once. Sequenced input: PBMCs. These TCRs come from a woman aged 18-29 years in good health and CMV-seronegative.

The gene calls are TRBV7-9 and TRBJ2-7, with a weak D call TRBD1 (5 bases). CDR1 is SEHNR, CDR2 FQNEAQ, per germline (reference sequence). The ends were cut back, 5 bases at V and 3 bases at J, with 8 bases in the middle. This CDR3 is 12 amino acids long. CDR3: CASSAGHYEQYF. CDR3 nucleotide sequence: TGTGCCAGCAGCGCCGGACACTACGAGCAGTACTTC.

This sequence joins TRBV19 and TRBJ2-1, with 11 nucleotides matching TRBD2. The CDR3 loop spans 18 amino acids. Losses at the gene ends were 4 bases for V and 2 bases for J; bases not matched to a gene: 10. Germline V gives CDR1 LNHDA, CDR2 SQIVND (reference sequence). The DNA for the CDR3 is TGTGCCAGTAGTAAACCAGGGACTAGCGGAAGTCCCTACAATGAGCAGTTCTTC. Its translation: CASSKPGTSGSPYNEQFF.

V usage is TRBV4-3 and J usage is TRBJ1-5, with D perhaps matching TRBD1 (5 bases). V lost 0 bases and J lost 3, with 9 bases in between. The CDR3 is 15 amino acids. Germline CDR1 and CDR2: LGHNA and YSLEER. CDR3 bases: TGCGCCAGCAGCCAAGATGGGGGGATCAATCAGCCCCAGCATTTT. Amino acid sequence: CASSQDGGINQPQHF.

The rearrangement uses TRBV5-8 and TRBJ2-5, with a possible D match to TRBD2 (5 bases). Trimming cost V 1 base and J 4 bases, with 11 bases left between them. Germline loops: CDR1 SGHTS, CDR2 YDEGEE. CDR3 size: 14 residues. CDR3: CASSLLRVRETQYF. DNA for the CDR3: TGTGCCAGCAGCTTGCTGAGGGTACGAGAGACCCAGTACTTC.

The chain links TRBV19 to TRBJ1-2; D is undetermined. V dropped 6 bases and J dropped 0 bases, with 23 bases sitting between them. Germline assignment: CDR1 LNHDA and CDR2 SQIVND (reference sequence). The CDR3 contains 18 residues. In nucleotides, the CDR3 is TGTGCCAGTAGCCCCGCGGGGATTGTGCCTCTGACTAACTATGGCTACACCTTC. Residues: CASSPAGIVPLTNYGYTF.

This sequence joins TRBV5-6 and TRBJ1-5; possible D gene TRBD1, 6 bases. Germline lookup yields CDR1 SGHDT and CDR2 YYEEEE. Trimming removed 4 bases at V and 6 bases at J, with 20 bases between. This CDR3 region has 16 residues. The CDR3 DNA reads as TGTGCCAGCAGCACCCTCCAGGGGATCCGAGGTCAGCCCCAGCATTTT. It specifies CASSTLQGIRGQPQHF.

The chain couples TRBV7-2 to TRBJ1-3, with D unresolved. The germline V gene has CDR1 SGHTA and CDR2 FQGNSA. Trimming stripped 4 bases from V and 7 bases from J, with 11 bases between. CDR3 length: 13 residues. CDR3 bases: TGTGCCAGCAGCTACCGGGAAAGCAACACCATATATTTT. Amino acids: CASSYRESNTIYF. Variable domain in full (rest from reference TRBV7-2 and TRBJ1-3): GAGVSQSPSNKVTEKGKDVELRCDPISGHTALYWYRQSLGQGLEFLIYFQGNSAPDKSGLPSDRFSAERTGGSVSTLTIQRTQQEDSAVYLCASSYRESNTIYFGEGSWLTVV.

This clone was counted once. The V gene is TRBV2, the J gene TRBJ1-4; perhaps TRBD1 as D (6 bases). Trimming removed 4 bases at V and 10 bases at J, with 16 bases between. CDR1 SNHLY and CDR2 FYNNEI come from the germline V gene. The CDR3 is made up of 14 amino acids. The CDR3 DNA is TGTGCCAGCAGTGCGTGGACAGATGAGGGAAAACTGTTTTTT. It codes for CASSAWTDEGKLFF. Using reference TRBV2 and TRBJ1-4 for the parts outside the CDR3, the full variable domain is EPEVTQTPSHQVTQMGQEVILRCVPISNHLYFYWYRQILGQKVEFLVSFYNNEISEKSEIFDDQFSVERPDGSNFTLKIRSTKLEDSAMYFCASSAWTDEGKLFFGSGTQLSVL.

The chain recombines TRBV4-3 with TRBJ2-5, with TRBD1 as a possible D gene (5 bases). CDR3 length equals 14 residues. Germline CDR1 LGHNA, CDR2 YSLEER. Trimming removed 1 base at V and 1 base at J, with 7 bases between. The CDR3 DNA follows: TGCGCCAGCAGCCAAGTCACAGGCCAAGAGACCCAGTACTTC. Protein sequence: CASSQVTGQETQYF.

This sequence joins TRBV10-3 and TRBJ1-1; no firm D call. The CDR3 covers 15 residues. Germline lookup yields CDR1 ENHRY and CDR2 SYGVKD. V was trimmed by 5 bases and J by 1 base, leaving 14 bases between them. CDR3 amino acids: CAISPFGVSNTEAFF. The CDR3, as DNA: TGTGCCATCAGTCCATTCGGGGTGTCGAACACTGAAGCTTTCTTT.

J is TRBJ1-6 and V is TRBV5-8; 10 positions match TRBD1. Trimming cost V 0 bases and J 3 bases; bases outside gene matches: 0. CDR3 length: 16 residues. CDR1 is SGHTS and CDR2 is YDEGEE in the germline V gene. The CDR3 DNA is TGTGCCAGCAGCTTGGGGACAGGGGGCTATAATTCACCCCTCCACTTT. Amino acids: CASSLGTGGYNSPLHF.

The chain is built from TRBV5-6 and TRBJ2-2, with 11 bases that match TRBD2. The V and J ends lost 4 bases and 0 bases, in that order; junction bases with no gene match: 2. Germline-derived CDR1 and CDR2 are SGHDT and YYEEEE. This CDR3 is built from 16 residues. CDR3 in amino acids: CASSRLAGTNTGELFF. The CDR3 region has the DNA TGTGCCAGCAGCAGACTAGCGGGGACGAACACCGGGGAGCTGTTTTTT.

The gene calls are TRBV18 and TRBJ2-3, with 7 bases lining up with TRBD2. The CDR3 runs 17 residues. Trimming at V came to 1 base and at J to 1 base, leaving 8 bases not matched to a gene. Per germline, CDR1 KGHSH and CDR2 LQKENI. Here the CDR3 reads CASSPQIAGPGTDTQYF. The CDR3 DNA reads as TGTGCCAGCTCACCACAGATAGCGGGCCCCGGCACAGATACGCAGTATTTT. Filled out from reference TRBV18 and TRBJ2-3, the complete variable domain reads NAGVMQNPRHLVRRRGQEARLRCSPMKGHSHVYWYRQLPEEGLKFMVYLQKENIIDESGMPKERFSAEFPKEGPSILRIQQVVRGDSAAYFCASSPQIAGPGTDTQYFGPGTRLTVL.

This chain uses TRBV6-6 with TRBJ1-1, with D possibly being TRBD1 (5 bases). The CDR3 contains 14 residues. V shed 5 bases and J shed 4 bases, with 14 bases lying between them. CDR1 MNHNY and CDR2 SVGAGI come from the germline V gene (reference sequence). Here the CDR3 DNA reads TGTGCCAGCAGTCCGGTCGGGGGAAGCACTGAAGCTTTCTTT. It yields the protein CASSPVGGSTEAFF.

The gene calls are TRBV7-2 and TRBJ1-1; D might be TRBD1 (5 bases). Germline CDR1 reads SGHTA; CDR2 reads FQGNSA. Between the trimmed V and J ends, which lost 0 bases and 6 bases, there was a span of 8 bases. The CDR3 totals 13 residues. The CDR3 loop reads CASSLAGAAEAFF. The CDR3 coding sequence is TGTGCCAGCAGCTTAGCAGGGGCAGCTGAAGCTTTCTTT.

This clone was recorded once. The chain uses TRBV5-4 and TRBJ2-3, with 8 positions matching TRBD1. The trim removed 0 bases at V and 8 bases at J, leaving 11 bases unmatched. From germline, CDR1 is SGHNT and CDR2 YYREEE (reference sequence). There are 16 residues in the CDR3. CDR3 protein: CASSLAGQGLPGTQYF. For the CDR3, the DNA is TGTGCCAGCAGCTTGGCTGGACAGGGCCTCCCGGGTACGCAGTATTTT.

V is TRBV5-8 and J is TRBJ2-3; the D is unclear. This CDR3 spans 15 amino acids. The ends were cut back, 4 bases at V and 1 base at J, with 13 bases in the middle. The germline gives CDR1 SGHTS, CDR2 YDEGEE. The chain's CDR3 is CASSDDTRRTDTQYF. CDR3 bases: TGTGCCAGCAGCGACGACACAAGACGCACAGATACGCAGTATTTT.

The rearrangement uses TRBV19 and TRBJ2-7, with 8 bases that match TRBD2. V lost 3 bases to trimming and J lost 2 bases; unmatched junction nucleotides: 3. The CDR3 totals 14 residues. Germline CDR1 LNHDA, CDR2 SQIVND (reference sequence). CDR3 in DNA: TGTGCCAGTAGTATCCGCGGGGGGCCCTACGAGCAGTACTTC. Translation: CASSIRGGPYEQYF.

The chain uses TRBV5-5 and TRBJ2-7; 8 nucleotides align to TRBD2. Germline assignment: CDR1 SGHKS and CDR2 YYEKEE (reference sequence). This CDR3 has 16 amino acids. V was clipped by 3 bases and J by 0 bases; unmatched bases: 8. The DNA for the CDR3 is TGTGCCAGCAGCTCGGGACTAGTGCTTACCTCCTACGAGCAGTACTTC. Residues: CASSSGLVLTSYEQYF.

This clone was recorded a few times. The CDR3 spells CSVGLTGVAKNIQYF. CDR3 sequence (DNA): TGCAGCGTTGGGTTGACAGGTGTAGCCAAAAACATTCAGTACTTC. V usage is TRBV29-1 and J usage is TRBJ2-4; possibly TRBD1 for D (6 bases). This CDR3 has 15 residues. V shed 4 bases and J shed 0 bases, with 13 bases lying between them. From germline, CDR1 is SQVTM and CDR2 ANQGSEA. Based on the CDR3 plus reference TRBV29-1 and TRBJ2-4, the full variable domain is SAVISQKPSRDICQRGTSLTIQCQVDSQVTMMFWYRQQPGQSLTLIATANQGSEATYESGFVIDKFPISRPNLTFSTLTVSNMSPEDSSIYLCSVGLTGVAKNIQYFGAGTRLSVL.

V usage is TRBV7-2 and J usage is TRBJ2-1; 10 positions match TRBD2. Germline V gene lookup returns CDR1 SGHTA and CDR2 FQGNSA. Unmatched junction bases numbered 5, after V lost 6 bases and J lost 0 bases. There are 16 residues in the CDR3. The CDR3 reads CASRGLARSSYNEQFF. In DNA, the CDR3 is TGTGCCAGCAGGGGACTAGCGAGAAGCTCCTACAATGAGCAGTTCTTC.

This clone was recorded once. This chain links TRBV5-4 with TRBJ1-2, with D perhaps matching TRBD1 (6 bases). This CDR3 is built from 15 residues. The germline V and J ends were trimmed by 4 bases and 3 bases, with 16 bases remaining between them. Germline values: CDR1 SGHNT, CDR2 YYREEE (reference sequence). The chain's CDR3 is CASSPQGLRYYGYTF. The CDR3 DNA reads TGTGCCAGCAGCCCACAGGGCCTCCGGTACTATGGCTACACCTTC. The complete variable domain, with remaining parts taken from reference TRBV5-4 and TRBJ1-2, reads ETGVTQSPTHLIKTRGQQVTLRCSSQSGHNTVSWYQQALGQGPQFIFQYYREEENGRGNFPPRFSGLQFPNYSSELNVNALELDDSALYLCASSPQGLRYYGYTFGSGTRLTVV.

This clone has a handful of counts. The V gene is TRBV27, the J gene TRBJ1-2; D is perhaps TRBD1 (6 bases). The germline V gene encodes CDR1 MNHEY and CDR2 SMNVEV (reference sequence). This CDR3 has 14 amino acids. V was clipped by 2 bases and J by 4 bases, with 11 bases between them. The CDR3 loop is CASSLVQGTYGYTF. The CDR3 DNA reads TGTGCCAGCAGTTTAGTACAGGGTACCTATGGCTACACCTTC.